The clone carrying this T cell receptor (beta chain) has a count of ten or more. The antigen is unknown. From around 0.4 ug of RNA, a library with molecular barcoded alpha/delta and beta/gamma adaptors was made. TCRdb analysed the reads with MiXCR anew, one entry per CDR3 protein. This table holds around 41,000 distinct CDR3 sequences, over 9.5% found once. At the time of active disease, bone marrow was collected from every patient. The data are from a study of read filtering for tumor transcriptome and immune sequencing. Study context: Patients were 17 male and approximately 15 female, mean age approximately 70 years, range 47 to 80. IR-seq gave about 3.5 to 11 million TCR reads per sample; RNA-seq gave roughly 75 to 1,300.

General study points: Sorted CD138-negative bone marrow cells were not purified T cells.

The clonotype comes from a donor at least 40 years old with multiple myeloma. Material for sequencing was a population of CD138-negative cells sorted from bone marrow.

As DNA, the CDR3 is TGTGCCAGCAGCCCCGGGGGGTTAGGCTACAATGAGCAGTTCTTC. The encoded protein is CASSPGGLGYNEQFF. This rearrangement joins TRBV11-2 to TRBJ2-1; 7 bases are shared with TRBD2. The trim removed 5 bases at V and 3 bases at J, leaving 7 bases unmatched. Looked up from germline, CDR1 is SGHAT and CDR2 is FQNNGV. This CDR3 comprises 15 residues.